This T cell receptor beta chain appears in the sequencing data of a study of T-cell reconstitution after alpha-beta-depleted transplantation in children. It was with unique molecular identifiers that the TCRbeta library was prepared. TCRdb re-called the PCR reads through MiXCR, storing one row per CDR3 protein. This sample has 400,000 to 550,000 distinct CDR3 sequences, with 10% found just once. Study-level results: Several hundred expanded graft clones reportedly were the source of alpha-beta T cells about two months after transplant. At day 60, the high TCRbeta diversity found in some patients originated from recipient T cells and thymic progenitors that had survived. T-cell counts and diversity at one year following transplant were attributed mainly to newly produced T cells.

Germline trimming cut 4 bases from V and 9 bases from J; bases unmatched to any gene: 10. Germline assignment: CDR1 LGHDT and CDR2 YNNKEL (reference sequence). The CDR3 has 16 residues. This clonotype was seen more than once but under ten times. What it binds is unknown. This clonotype originated in a child aged 2-15 years with inherited bone marrow failure, due to receive a stem cell transplant. Sequencing was performed on PBMCs, taken before TCRalphabeta/CD19-depleted stem cell transplant. The rearrangement links TRBV3-1 to TRBJ2-3; 13 bases are shared with TRBD2. The DNA of the CDR3 is TGTGCCAGCAGCCGGAGGACTAGCGGGGGCCAAGGCACGCAGTATTTT. As protein: CASSRRTSGGQGTQYF.